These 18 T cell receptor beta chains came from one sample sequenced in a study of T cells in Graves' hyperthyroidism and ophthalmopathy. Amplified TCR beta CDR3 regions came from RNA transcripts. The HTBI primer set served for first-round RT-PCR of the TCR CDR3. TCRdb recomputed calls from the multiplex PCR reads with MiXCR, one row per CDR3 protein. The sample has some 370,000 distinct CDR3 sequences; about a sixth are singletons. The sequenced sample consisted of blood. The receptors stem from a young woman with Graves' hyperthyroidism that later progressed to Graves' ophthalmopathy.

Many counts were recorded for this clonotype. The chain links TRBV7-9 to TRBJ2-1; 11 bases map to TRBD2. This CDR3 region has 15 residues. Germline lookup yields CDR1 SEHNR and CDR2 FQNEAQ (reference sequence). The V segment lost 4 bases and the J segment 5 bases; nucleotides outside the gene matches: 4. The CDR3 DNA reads TGTGCCAGCAGCTATACTAGCGGGGGCCACAATGAGCAGTTCTTC. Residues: CASSYTSGGHNEQFF. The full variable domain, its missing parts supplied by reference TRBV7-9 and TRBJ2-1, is DTGVSQNPRHKITKRGQNVTFRCDPISEHNRLYWYRQTLGQGPEFLTYFQNEAQLEKSRLLSDRFSAERPKGSFSTLEIQRTEQGDSAMYLCASSYTSGGHNEQFFGPGTRLTVL.

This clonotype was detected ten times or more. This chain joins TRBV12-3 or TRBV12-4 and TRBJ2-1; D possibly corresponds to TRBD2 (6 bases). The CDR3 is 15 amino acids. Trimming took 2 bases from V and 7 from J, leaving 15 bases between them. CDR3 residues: CASSLRWVAGNEQFF. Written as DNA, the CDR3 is TGTGCCAGCAGTTTACGTTGGGTCGCGGGGAATGAGCAGTTCTTC.

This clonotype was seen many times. The CDR3 sequence: CASSIDTGYYNEQFF. DNA of the CDR3: TGTGCCAGTAGTATAGATACGGGGTACTACAATGAGCAGTTCTTC. V gene TRBV19 combines with J gene TRBJ2-1; tentatively, D is TRBD2 (5 bases). The V gene lost 0 bases and the J gene lost 3 bases, with 9 bases spanning the gap. CDR1 and CDR2 (germline): LNHDA, SQIVND (reference sequence). The CDR3 extends over 15 amino acids.

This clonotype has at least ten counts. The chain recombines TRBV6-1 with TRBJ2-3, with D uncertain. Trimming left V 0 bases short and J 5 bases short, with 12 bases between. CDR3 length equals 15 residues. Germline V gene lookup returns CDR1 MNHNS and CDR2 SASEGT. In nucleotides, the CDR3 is TGTGCCAGCAGTGAAGCGCGTTTTGGCATAGATACGCAGTATTTT. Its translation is CASSEARFGIDTQYF.

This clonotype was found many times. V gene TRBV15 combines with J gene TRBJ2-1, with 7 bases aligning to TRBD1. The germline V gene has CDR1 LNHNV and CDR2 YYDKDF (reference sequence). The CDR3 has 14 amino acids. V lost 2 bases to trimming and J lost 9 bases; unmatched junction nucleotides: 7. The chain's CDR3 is CATSRQTGYGEQFF. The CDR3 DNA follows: TGTGCCACCAGCAGACAGACAGGGTACGGTGAGCAGTTCTTC. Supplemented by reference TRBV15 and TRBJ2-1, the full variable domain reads DAMVIQNPRYQVTQFGKPVTLSCSQTLNHNVMYWYQQKSSQAPKLLFHYYDKDFNNEADTPDNFQSRRPNTSFCFLDIRSPGLGDTAMYLCATSRQTGYGEQFFGPGTRLTVL.

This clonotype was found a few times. The CDR3 DNA sequence: TGTGCCACCAGCGGATTCCTAGCGGGAGTGTCAAATGAGCAGTTCTTC. Amino acids: CATSGFLAGVSNEQFF. The rearrangement links TRBV15 to TRBJ2-1, with 10 nucleotides matching TRBD2. Germline CDR1 LNHNV, CDR2 YYDKDF (reference sequence). The CDR3 extends over 16 amino acids. After removal of 5 bases from V and 7 bases from J, the junction contained 11 bases not matched to a gene.

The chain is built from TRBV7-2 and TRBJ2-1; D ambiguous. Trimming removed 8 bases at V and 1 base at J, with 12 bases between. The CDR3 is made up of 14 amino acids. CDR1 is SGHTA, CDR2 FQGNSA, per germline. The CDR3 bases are TGTGCCAGCTCTGGCCTGGATTCCTACAATGAGCAGTTCTTC. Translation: CASSGLDSYNEQFF.

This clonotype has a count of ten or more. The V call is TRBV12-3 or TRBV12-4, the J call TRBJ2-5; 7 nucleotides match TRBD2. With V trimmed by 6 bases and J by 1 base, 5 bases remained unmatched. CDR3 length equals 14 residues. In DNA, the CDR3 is TGTGCCAGCAGCCTGCGGGGGATCCAAGAGACCCAGTACTTC. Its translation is CASSLRGIQETQYF.

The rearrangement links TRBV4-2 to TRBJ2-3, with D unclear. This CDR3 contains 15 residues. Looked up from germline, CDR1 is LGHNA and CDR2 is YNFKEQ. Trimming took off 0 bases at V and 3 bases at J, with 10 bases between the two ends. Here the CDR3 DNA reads TGTGCCAGCAGCCAAGAAACCAGTTTTACAGATACGCAGTATTTT. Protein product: CASSQETSFTDTQYF.

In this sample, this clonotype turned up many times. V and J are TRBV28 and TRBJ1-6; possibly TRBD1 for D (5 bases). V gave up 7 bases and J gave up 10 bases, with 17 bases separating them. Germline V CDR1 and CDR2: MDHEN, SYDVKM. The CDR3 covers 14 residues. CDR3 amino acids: CASNPMGGESPLHF. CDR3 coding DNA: TGTGCCAGCAACCCAATGGGGGGGGAATCACCCCTCCACTTT. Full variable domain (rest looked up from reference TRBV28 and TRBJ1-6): DVKVTQSSRYLVKRTGEKVFLECVQDMDHENMFWYRQDPGLGLRLIYFSYDVKMKEKGDIPEGYSVSREKKERFSLILESASTNQTSMYLCASNPMGGESPLHFGNGTRLTVT.

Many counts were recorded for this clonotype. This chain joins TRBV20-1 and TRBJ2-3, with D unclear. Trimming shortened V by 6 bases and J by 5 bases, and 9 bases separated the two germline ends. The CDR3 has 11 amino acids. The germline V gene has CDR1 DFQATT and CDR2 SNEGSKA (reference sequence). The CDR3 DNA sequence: TGCAGTGCAGAAAATGGAGATACGCAGTATTTT. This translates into CSAENGDTQYF.

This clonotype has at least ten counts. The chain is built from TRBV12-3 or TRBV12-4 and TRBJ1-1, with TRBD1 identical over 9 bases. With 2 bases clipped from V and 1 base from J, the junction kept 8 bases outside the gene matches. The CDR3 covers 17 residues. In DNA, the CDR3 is TGTGCCAGCAGTTTACTAACAGGGGGCCCCGAGAACACTGAAGCTTTCTTT. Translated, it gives CASSLLTGGPENTEAFF.

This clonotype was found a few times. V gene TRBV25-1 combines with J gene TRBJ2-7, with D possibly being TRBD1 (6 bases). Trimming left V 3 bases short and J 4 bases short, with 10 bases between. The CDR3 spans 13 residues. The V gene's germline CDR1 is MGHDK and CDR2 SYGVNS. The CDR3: CASSDYREYEQYF. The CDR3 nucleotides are TGTGCCAGCAGTGATTACAGGGAATACGAGCAGTACTTC.

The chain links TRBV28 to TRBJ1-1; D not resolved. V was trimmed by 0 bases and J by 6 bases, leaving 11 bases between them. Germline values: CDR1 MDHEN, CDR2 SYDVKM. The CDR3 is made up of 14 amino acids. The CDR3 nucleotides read TGTGCCAGCAGTTTATGGGGTTCGGTCGCTGAAGCTTTCTTT. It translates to CASSLWGSVAEAFF.

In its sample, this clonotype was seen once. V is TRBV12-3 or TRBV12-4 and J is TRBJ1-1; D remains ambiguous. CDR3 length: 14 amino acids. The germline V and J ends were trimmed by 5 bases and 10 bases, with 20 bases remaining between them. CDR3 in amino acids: CASSAWDWPVPAFF. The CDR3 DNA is TGTGCCAGCAGTGCCTGGGATTGGCCAGTTCCAGCTTTCTTT.

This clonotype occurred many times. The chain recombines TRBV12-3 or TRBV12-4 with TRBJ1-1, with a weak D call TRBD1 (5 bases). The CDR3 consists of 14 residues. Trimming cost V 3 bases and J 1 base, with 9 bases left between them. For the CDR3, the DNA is TGTGCCAGCAGTTTTGGCGGGGGGAACACTGAAGCTTTCTTT. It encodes CASSFGGGNTEAFF.

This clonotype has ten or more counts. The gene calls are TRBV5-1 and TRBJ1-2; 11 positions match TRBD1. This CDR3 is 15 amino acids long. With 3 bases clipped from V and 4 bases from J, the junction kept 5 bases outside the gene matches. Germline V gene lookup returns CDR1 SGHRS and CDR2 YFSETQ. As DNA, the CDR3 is TGCGCCAGCAGCTGGACAGGGGGCCAGGGCTATGGCTACACCTTC. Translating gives CASSWTGGQGYGYTF.

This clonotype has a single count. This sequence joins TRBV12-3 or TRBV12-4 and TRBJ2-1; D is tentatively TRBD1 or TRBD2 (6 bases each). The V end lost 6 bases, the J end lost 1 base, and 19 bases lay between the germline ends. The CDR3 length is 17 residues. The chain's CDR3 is CASRGWRGGNSYNEQFF. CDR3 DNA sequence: TGTGCCAGCAGGGGGTGGCGAGGGGGGAATTCCTACAATGAGCAGTTCTTC.